The next 26 T cell receptor beta chains were all read from a single sample in a study of T cell repertoires in cytomegalovirus infection. TCRdb re-called the reads through MiXCR, storing one row per CDR3 protein. This table holds some 150,000 distinct CDR3 sequences, 5% to 6.5% found once. Sequencing was done on a sample of PBMCs. The receptors originated from a human donor in good health (CMV status not recorded). Some clones in this sample may be carry-over from other donors' samples.

This clonotype was observed at least ten times. This chain connects TRBV7-2 to TRBJ1-6, with D tentatively TRBD1 (5 bases). Germline lookup yields CDR1 SGHTA and CDR2 FQGNSA. Between the trimmed V and J ends, which lost 6 bases and 8 bases, there was a span of 17 bases. This CDR3 has 15 residues. Written as DNA, the CDR3 is TGTGCCAGCAGACATACTTGGGGCGGGGATTCACCCCTCCACTTT. As protein: CASRHTWGGDSPLHF.

This clonotype was recorded many times. This rearrangement joins TRBV11-2 to TRBJ2-3; D unresolved. This CDR3 is 15 amino acids long. Trimming removed 4 bases at V and 0 bases at J, with 11 bases between. Germline loops: CDR1 SGHAT, CDR2 FQNNGV. In nucleotides, the CDR3 is TGTGCCAGCAGCTCCATAGGCTCTAGCACAGATACGCAGTATTTT. Amino acids: CASSSIGSSTDTQYF.

The sample holds many counts of this clonotype. The rearrangement uses TRBV7-2 and TRBJ2-7; D remains unclear. Germline V gene data show CDR1 as SGHTA and CDR2 as FQGNSA. V lost 2 bases and J 0 bases, leaving 8 bases between the germline ends. The CDR3 length is 14 residues. CDR3 residues: CASSLNSRSYEQYF. In DNA form, the CDR3 reads TGTGCCAGCAGCTTAAACAGCCGCTCCTACGAGCAGTACTTC.

Worth noting for this clonotype: A much larger clone lies one base from this, so it may be a read error. This chain joins TRBV7-3 and TRBJ2-2; D is possibly TRBD1 (7 bases). The CDR3 sequence is 16 residues long. The germline V and J ends were trimmed by 5 bases and 1 base, with 14 bases remaining between them. CDR1 is SGHTA and CDR2 is FQGTGA in the germline V gene. This CDR3 is CASSRAGGRNTGELFF. As DNA, the CDR3 is TGTGCCAGCAGCCGCGCAGGGGGGAGGAACACCGGGGAGCTGTTTTTT. Drawing the rest from reference TRBV7-3 and TRBJ2-2, the complete variable domain is GAGVSQTPSNKVTEKGKYVELRCDPISGHTALYWYRQSLGQGPEFLIYFQGTGAADDSGLPNDRFFAVRPEGSVSTLKIQRTERGDSAVYLCASSRAGGRNTGELFFGEGSRLTVL.

This sequence joins TRBV27 and TRBJ1-4; TRBD1 agrees at 8 bases. The trim removed 6 bases at V and 3 bases at J, leaving 6 bases unmatched. The CDR3 covers 15 residues. Germline loops: CDR1 MNHEY, CDR2 SMNVEV (reference sequence). The CDR3, as DNA: TGTGCCAGCAGCCCGACAGGGGCCGCTAATGAAAAACTGTTTTTT. Translated, it gives CASSPTGAANEKLFF. The full variable domain, completed using reference TRBV27 and TRBJ1-4, is EAQVTQNPRYLITVTGKKLTVTCSQNMNHEYMSWYRQDPGLGLRQIYYSMNVEVTDKGDVPEGYKVSRKEKRNFPLILESPSPNQTSLYFCASSPTGAANEKLFFGSGTQLSVL.

This clonotype showed up many times. The rearrangement joins TRBV12-3 or TRBV12-4 to TRBJ2-3, with TRBD1 matching 8 bases. Trimming cost V 1 base and J 2 bases; bases outside gene matches: 5. The CDR3 contains 16 residues. The CDR3: CASSLGAGGDTDTQYF. DNA for the CDR3: TGTGCCAGCAGTTTAGGGGCAGGGGGCGACACAGATACGCAGTATTTT.

This clonotype came up many times. The CDR3 nucleotides read TGCGCCAGCAGCCAAGATCTGGCGACTAGCGGGGGGCACACAGATACGCAGTATTTT. It translates to CASSQDLATSGGHTDTQYF. This rearrangement joins TRBV4-3 to TRBJ2-3; TRBD2 matches 13 bases. Trimming at V came to 0 bases and at J to 2 bases, leaving 8 bases not matched to a gene. The CDR3 sequence is 19 residues long. Germline lookup yields CDR1 LGHNA and CDR2 YSLEER.

In its sample, this clonotype was seen many times. V gene TRBV7-8 combines with J gene TRBJ2-3; a possible D gene is TRBD2 (6 bases). The CDR3 length is 16 residues. Trimming removed 5 bases from V and 2 bases from J, with 17 bases in between. CDR1 SGHVS and CDR2 FQNEAQ come from the germline V gene. CDR3 DNA: TGTGCCAGCAGCCCCCGGGGAGGCGGCTTCACAGATACGCAGTATTTT. Translating it yields CASSPRGGGFTDTQYF. The variable domain in full, completed from reference TRBV7-8 and TRBJ2-3, reads GAGVSQSPRYKVAKRGQDVALRCDPISGHVSLFWYQQALGQGPEFLTYFQNEAQLDKSGLPSDRFFAERPEGSVSTLKIQRTQQEDSAVYLCASSPRGGGFTDTQYFGPGTRLTVL.

The sample holds many counts of this clonotype. The chain uses TRBV15 and TRBJ2-7; 11 nucleotides align to TRBD1. Trimming cost V 0 bases and J 5 bases; bases outside gene matches: 3. The CDR3 is 15 residues long. Germline CDR1 and CDR2: LNHNV and YYDKDF (reference sequence). Here the CDR3 DNA reads TGTGCCACCAGCAGAGATTTGGGACAGGGGGACGAGCAGTACTTC. Its protein product is CATSRDLGQGDEQYF.

There are a few counts of this clonotype. J is TRBJ2-5 and V is TRBV7-2, with D possibly matching TRBD2 (5 bases). This CDR3 is built from 16 residues. V lost 4 bases and J lost 1, with 16 bases in between. Germline CDR1 is SGHTA and CDR2 is FQGNSA. The CDR3 loop is CASSSEGFNIQETQYF. The CDR3 DNA sequence: TGTGCCAGCAGCTCAGAGGGTTTCAACATCCAAGAGACCCAGTACTTC.

This clonotype was seen ten or more times. This sequence joins TRBV29-1 and TRBJ1-2; D remains unclear. From germline, CDR1 is SQVTM and CDR2 ANQGSEA. The germline V and J ends were trimmed by 3 bases and 10 bases, with 12 bases remaining between them. The CDR3 consists of 11 residues. Here the CDR3 reads CSVEAGKDYTF. DNA for the CDR3: TGCAGCGTTGAGGCGGGGAAAGACTACACCTTC.

This clonotype has a count of ten or more. The chain employs TRBV20-1 and TRBJ2-5; 9 nucleotides agree with TRBD2. This CDR3 spans 14 amino acids. Per germline, CDR1 DFQATT and CDR2 SNEGSKA (reference sequence). Trimming at V came to 5 bases and at J to 0 bases, leaving 4 bases not matched to a gene. CDR3 nucleotides: TGCAGTGCTGGTCTAGCGGGGAACCAAGAGACCCAGTACTTC. This encodes CSAGLAGNQETQYF.

This clonotype was seen many times. The chain employs TRBV7-8 and TRBJ1-2; 9 bases map to TRBD1. The V segment lost 2 bases and the J segment 5 bases; nucleotides outside the gene matches: 12. CDR3 length equals 17 residues. Germline V gene lookup returns CDR1 SGHVS and CDR2 FQNEAQ. The CDR3 loop reads CASSLLQGAVSYYGYTF. The CDR3 DNA reads TGTGCCAGCAGCTTACTACAGGGGGCGGTTTCCTATTATGGCTACACCTTC.

This clonotype appeared a few times. The chain joins TRBV6-6 to TRBJ1-1; 9 bases are a match to TRBD1. The CDR3 length is 15 residues. Trimming took 4 bases from V and 3 from J; bases not matched to a gene: 6. The germline CDR1 and CDR2 sequences are MNHNY and SVGAGI (reference sequence). The CDR3 here is CASSSTTGGDTEAFF. CDR3 coding DNA: TGTGCCAGCAGTTCGACGACAGGGGGGGACACTGAAGCTTTCTTT.

This clonotype was observed many times. V usage is TRBV27 and J usage is TRBJ2-2; 10 bases align to TRBD2. J was trimmed by 4 bases and V by 5 bases; bases with no gene match: 13. The length of the CDR3 is 18 residues. Germline-derived CDR1 and CDR2 are MNHEY and SMNVEV (reference sequence). CDR3 nucleotide sequence: TGTGCCAGCAGTCCCCTATGGGATACTAGCGGGGCCACCGGGGAGCTGTTTTTT. Translated: CASSPLWDTSGATGELFF.

This clonotype showed up many times. The J gene is TRBJ2-7, the V gene TRBV7-2, with 7 nucleotides matching TRBD1. This CDR3 is built from 16 residues. V was pared by 5 bases and J by 4 bases, with 14 bases of the junction left unmatched. CDR1 and CDR2 from the germline V gene are SGHTA and FQGNSA. The CDR3 spells CASSPTSTGTGYEQYF. The CDR3 DNA sequence: TGTGCCAGCAGCCCCACTTCGACAGGGACGGGGTACGAGCAGTACTTC. Drawing the rest from reference TRBV7-2 and TRBJ2-7, the complete variable domain is GAGVSQSPSNKVTEKGKDVELRCDPISGHTALYWYRQSLGQGLEFLIYFQGNSAPDKSGLPSDRFSAERTGGSVSTLTIQRTQQEDSAVYLCASSPTSTGTGYEQYFGPGTRLTVT.

This clonotype was seen repeatedly, ten times or more. This chain links TRBV7-9 with TRBJ1-2; D is ambiguous. Trimming took off 5 bases at V and 10 bases at J, with 23 bases between the two ends. Germline CDR1 and CDR2: SEHNR and FQNEAQ (reference sequence). This CDR3 has 15 amino acids. CDR3 sequence: CASSRMLRLRVVYTF. In DNA, the CDR3 is TGTGCCAGCAGCCGTATGCTTAGACTGCGGGTTGTCTACACCTTC.

This clonotype was recorded at least ten times. This chain uses TRBV20-1 with TRBJ2-1, with 12 bases that match TRBD2. This CDR3 has 15 amino acids. CDR1 and CDR2 (germline): DFQATT, SNEGSKA (reference sequence). Unmatched junction bases numbered 14, after V lost 7 bases and J lost 10 bases. This chain's CDR3 is CSGPVPSGGAREQFF. The CDR3 region has the DNA TGCAGTGGCCCCGTTCCTAGCGGGGGGGCCCGAGAGCAGTTCTTC.

This clonotype was seen many times. The chain uses TRBV29-1 and TRBJ2-2; perhaps TRBD2 as D (7 bases). The CDR3 totals 16 residues. Trimming left V 6 bases short and J 1 base short, with 18 bases between. CDR1 and CDR2 (germline): SQVTM, ANQGSEA. DNA for the CDR3: TGCAGCGTGGGATTTCGGGGGGCGAAGAACACCGGGGAGCTGTTTTTT. Translation gives CSVGFRGAKNTGELFF.

This clonotype has ten or more counts. V is TRBV7-2 and J is TRBJ1-5; 7 positions agree with TRBD1. The CDR3 totals 18 residues. In germline, CDR1 is SGHTA, CDR2 FQGNSA. The V and J ends lost 5 bases and 2 bases, in that order; junction bases with no gene match: 15. As DNA, the CDR3 is TGTGCCAGCAGCCCCATGACAGGGTTCGCGTATGGCAATCAGCCCCAGCATTTT. Encoded protein: CASSPMTGFAYGNQPQHF.

A few counts support this clonotype. The rearrangement uses TRBV20-1 and TRBJ2-1; a weak D match, TRBD1 (6 bases). CDR3 length equals 15 residues. Germline V CDR1 and CDR2: DFQATT, SNEGSKA (reference sequence). V was cut by 5 bases and J by 0 bases, with 14 bases left in between. The DNA of the CDR3 is TGCAGTGCTGCCCCAGGGGCGAGCTCCTACAATGAGCAGTTCTTC. Its protein is CSAAPGASSYNEQFF.

V is TRBV20-1 and J is TRBJ2-5, with D perhaps being TRBD1 or TRBD2 (5 bases each). The CDR3 sequence is 16 residues long. V was trimmed by 6 bases and J by 2 bases, leaving 22 bases between them. Germline V gives CDR1 DFQATT, CDR2 SNEGSKA (reference sequence). CDR3 nucleotide sequence: TGCAGTGCGCCCCGAGAGGGGCTGGGGAATCAAGAGACCCAGTACTTC. It encodes CSAPREGLGNQETQYF.

This clonotype has only a few counts. This chain joins TRBV24-1 and TRBJ1-2, with D perhaps matching TRBD1 (6 bases). Trimming removed 5 bases at V and 10 bases at J, with 13 bases between. Germline assignment: CDR1 KGHDR and CDR2 SFDVKD. This CDR3 is 12 amino acids long. For the CDR3, the DNA is TGTGCCACCAGTGGAGGAGGGGGACTCTACACCTTC. Residues: CATSGGGGLYTF.

The sample holds a few counts of this clonotype. The rearrangement joins TRBV29-1 to TRBJ2-5; possibly TRBD1 for D (6 bases). CDR3 length equals 15 residues. Germline-derived CDR1 and CDR2 are SQVTM and ANQGSEA. Trimming removed 4 bases from V and 1 base from J, with 16 bases in between. Written as DNA, the CDR3 is TGCAGCGTTGGCGGCTTGCAGGGGTTCCAAGAGACCCAGTACTTC. Its protein product is CSVGGLQGFQETQYF.

This clonotype was counted many times. The CDR3 spells CASSLGGGNEQFF. The CDR3 bases are TGTGCCAGCAGCTTAGGAGGCGGGAATGAGCAGTTCTTC. The rearrangement joins TRBV7-9 to TRBJ2-1; possibly TRBD2 for D (5 bases). The CDR3 consists of 13 residues. The germline V gene encodes CDR1 SEHNR and CDR2 FQNEAQ (reference sequence). With 1 base removed from V and 7 bases from J, the gap between germline ends came to 8 bases.

This clonotype was seen many times. The chain joins TRBV20-1 to TRBJ1-5, with D possibly TRBD1 on 6 matching bases. Germline CDR1 DFQATT, CDR2 SNEGSKA (reference sequence). V shed 5 bases and J shed 6 bases, with 14 bases lying between them. The CDR3 runs 13 residues. The CDR3 protein is CSASTGFGQPQHF. CDR3 DNA: TGCAGTGCTTCCACAGGGTTTGGTCAGCCCCAGCATTTT.